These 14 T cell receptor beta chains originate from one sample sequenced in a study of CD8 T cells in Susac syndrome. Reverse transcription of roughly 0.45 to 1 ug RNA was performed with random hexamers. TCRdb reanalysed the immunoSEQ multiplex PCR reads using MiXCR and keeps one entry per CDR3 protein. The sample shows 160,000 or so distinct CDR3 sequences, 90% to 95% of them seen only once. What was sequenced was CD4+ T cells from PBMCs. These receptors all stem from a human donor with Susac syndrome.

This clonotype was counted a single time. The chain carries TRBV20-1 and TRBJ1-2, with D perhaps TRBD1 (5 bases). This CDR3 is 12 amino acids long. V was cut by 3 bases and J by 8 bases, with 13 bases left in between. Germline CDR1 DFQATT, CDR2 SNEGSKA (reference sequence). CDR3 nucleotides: TGCAGTGCTAGCCCGGGGCGAGACGGCTACACCTTC. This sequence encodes CSASPGRDGYTF.

CDR3 protein: CASSPTGGRRELFF. As DNA, the CDR3 is TGTGCCAGCAGCCCTACCGGGGGACGCCGGGAGCTGTTTTTT. The chain links TRBV7-3 to TRBJ2-2, with D perhaps matching TRBD2 (6 bases). The V and J ends lost 5 bases and 9 bases respectively, with 16 bases between them. The CDR3 is 14 residues long. Germline CDR1 reads SGHTA; CDR2 reads FQGTGA.

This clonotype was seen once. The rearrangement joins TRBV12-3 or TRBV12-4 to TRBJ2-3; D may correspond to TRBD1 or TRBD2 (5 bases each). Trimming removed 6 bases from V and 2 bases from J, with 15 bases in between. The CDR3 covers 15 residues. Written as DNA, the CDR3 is TGTGCCAGCAGCCCCGGGACCCTACTCACAGATACGCAGTATTTT. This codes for CASSPGTLLTDTQYF.

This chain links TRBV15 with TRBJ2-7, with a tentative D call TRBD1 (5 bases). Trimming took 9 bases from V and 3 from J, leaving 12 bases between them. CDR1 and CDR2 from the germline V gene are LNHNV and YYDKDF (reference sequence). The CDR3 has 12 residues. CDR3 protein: CATLGHDYEQYF. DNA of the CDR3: TGTGCCACTCTCGGACACGACTACGAGCAGTACTTC.

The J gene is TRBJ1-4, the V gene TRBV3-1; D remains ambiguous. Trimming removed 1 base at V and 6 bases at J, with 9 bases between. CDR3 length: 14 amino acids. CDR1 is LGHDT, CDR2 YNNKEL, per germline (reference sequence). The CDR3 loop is CASSQGGLYEKLFF. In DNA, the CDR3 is TGTGCCAGCAGCCAAGGGGGTCTTTATGAAAAACTGTTTTTT.

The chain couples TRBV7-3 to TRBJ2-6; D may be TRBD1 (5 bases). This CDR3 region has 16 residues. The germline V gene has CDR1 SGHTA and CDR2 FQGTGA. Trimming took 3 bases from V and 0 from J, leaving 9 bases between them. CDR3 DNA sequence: TGTGCCAGCAGCTTTCCCCAGGGCTCTGGGGCCAACGTCCTGACTTTC. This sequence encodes CASSFPQGSGANVLTF. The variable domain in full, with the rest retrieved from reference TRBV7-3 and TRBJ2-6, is GAGVSQTPSNKVTEKGKYVELRCDPISGHTALYWYRQSLGQGPEFLIYFQGTGAADDSGLPNDRFFAVRPEGSVSTLKIQRTERGDSAVYLCASSFPQGSGANVLTFGAGSRLTVL.

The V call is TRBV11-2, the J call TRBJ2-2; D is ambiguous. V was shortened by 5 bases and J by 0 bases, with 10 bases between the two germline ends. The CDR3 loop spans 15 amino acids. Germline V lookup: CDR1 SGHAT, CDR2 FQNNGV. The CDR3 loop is CASSLAQANTGELFF. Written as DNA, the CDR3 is TGTGCCAGCAGCCTCGCACAAGCGAACACCGGGGAGCTGTTTTTT.

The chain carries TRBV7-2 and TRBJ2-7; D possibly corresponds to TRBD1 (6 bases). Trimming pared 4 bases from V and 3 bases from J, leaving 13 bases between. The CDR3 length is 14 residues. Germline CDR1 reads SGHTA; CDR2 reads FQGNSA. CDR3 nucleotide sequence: TGTGCCAGCAGCTCAGGGGTGGGTTTCTACGAGCAGTACTTC. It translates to CASSSGVGFYEQYF.

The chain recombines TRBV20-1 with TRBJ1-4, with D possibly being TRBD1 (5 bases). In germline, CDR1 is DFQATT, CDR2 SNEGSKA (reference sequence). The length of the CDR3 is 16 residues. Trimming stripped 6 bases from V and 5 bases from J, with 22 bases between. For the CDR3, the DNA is TGCAGTGCCGAGCAGGACGCTCTGGGGGAGAATGAAAAACTGTTTTTT. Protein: CSAEQDALGENEKLFF.

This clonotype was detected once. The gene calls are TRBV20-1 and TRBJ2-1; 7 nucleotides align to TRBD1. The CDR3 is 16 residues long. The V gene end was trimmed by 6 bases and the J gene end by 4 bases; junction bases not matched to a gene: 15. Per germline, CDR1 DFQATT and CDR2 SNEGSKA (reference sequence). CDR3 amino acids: CSATLPQGQRYNEQFF. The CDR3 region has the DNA TGCAGTGCAACCTTGCCTCAGGGACAGCGATACAATGAGCAGTTCTTC.

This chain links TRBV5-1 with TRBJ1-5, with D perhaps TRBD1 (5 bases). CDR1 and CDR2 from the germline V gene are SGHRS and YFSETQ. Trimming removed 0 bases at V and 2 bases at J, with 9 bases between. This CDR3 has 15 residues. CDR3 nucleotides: TGCGCCAGCAGCTTGGAAGGGGTGGGCAATCAGCCCCAGCATTTT. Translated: CASSLEGVGNQPQHF.

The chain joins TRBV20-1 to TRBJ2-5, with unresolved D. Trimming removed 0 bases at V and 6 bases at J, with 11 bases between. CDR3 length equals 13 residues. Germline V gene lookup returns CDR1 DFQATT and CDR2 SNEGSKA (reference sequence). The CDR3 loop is CSARDPALQTQYF. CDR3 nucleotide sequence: TGCAGTGCTAGAGATCCGGCCCTTCAGACCCAGTACTTC.

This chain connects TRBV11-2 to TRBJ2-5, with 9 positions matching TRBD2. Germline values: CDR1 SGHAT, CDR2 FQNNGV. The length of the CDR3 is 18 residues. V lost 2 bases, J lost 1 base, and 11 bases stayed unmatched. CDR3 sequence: CASSLWAGGPRSQETQYF. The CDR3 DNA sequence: TGTGCCAGCAGCTTATGGGCGGGGGGGCCACGTTCCCAAGAGACCCAGTACTTC.

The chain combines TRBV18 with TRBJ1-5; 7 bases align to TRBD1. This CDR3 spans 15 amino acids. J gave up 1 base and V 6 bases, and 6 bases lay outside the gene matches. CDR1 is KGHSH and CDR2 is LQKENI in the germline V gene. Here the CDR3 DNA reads TGTGCCAGCTCTCAATTACAGGGGAGCAATCAGCCCCAGCATTTT. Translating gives CASSQLQGSNQPQHF.